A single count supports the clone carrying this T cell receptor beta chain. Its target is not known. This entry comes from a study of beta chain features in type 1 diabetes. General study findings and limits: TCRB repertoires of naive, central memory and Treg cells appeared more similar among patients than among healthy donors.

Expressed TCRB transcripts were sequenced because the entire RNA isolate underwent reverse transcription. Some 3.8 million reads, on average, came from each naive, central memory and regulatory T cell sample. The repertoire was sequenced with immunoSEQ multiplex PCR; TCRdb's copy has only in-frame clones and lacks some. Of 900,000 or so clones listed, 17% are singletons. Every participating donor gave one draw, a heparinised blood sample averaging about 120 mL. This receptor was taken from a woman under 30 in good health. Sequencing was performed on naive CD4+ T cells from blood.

The CDR3 sequence: CASSPHGGGLGNIQYF. Here the CDR3 DNA reads TGTGCCAGTAGTCCCCACGGGGGGGGGCTTGGCAACATTCAGTACTTC. The gene calls are TRBV19 and TRBJ2-4; 8 nucleotides agree with TRBD2. Germline loops: CDR1 LNHDA, CDR2 SQIVND (reference sequence). The trim removed 5 bases at V and 7 bases at J, leaving 13 bases unmatched. The CDR3 runs 16 residues.